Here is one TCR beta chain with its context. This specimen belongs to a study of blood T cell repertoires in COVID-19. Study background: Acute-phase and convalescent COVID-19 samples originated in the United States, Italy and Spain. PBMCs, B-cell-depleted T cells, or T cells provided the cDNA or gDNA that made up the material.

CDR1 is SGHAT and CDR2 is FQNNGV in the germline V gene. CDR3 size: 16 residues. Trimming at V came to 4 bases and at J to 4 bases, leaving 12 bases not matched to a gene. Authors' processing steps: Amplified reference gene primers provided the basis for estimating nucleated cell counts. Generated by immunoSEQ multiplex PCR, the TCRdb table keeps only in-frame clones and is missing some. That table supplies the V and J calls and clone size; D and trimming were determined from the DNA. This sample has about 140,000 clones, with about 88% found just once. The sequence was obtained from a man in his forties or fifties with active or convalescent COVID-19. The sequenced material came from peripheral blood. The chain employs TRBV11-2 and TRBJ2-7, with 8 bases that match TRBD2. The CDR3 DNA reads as TGTGCCAGCAGCTGGGCGGAGCGGGAGCGGGGGTACGAGCAGTACTTC. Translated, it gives CASSWAERERGYEQYF.